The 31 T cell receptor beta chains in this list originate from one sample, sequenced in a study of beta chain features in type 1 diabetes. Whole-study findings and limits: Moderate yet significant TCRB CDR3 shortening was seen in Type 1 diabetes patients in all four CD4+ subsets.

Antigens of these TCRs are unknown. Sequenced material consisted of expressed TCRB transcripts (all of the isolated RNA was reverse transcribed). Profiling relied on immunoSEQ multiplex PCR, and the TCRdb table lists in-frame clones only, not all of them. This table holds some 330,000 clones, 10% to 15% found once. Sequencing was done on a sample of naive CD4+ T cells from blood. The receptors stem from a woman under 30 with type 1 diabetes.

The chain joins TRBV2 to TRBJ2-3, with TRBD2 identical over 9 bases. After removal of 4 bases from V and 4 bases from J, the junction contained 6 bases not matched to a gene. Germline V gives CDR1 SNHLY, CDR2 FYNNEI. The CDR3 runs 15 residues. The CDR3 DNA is TGTGCCAGCAGTGTCAGCGGGAGGCCGCCAGATACGCAGTATTTT. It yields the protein CASSVSGRPPDTQYF.

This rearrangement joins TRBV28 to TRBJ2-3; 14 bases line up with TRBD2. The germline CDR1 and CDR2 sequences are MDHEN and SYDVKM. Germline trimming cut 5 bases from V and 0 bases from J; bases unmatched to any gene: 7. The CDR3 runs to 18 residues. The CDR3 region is CASSLGTSGSRSTDTQYF. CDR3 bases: TGTGCCAGCAGTCTCGGGACTAGCGGGAGCCGCAGCACAGATACGCAGTATTTT. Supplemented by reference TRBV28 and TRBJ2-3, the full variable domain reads DVKVTQSSRYLVKRTGEKVFLECVQDMDHENMFWYRQDPGLGLRLIYFSYDVKMKEKGDIPEGYSVSREKKERFSLILESASTNQTSMYLCASSLGTSGSRSTDTQYFGPGTRLTVL.

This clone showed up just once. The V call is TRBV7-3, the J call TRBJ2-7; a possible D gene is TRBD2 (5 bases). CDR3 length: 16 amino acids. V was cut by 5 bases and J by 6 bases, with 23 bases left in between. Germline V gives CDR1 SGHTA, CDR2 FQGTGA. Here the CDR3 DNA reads TGTGCCAGCAGCCCCCGCGAGGTGAGGGCAGGATCCGAGCAGTACTTC. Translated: CASSPREVRAGSEQYF.

The CDR3 DNA reads TGCGCCAGCAGCTTAGGTAGCGGGGAAGAGACCCAGTACTTC. Its protein product is CASSLGSGEETQYF. V gene TRBV5-1 combines with J gene TRBJ2-5; 8 nucleotides align to TRBD2. This CDR3 spans 14 amino acids. Germline V lookup: CDR1 SGHRS, CDR2 YFSETQ. V was pared by 2 bases and J by 3 bases, with 3 bases of the junction left unmatched. Full variable domain (missing parts from reference TRBV5-1 and TRBJ2-5): KAGVTQTPRYLIKTRGQQVTLSCSPISGHRSVSWYQQTPGQGLQFLFEYFSETQRNKGNFPGRFSGRQFSNSRSEMNVSTLELGDSALYLCASSLGSGEETQYFGPGTRLLVL.

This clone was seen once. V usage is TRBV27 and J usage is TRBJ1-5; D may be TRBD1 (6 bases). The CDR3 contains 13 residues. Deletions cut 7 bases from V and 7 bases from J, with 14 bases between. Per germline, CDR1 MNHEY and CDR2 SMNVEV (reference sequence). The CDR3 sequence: CASKEQGRQPQHF. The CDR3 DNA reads TGTGCCAGCAAGGAACAGGGAAGACAGCCCCAGCATTTT.

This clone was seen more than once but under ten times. This chain's CDR3 is CASRDLARLGTDTQYF. CDR3 bases: TGTGCCAGCAGAGACCTTGCGAGGCTCGGCACAGATACGCAGTATTTT. V and J are TRBV28 and TRBJ2-3; no definite D call. The V end lost 6 bases, the J end lost 1 base, and 17 bases lay between the germline ends. Germline CDR1 and CDR2: MDHEN and SYDVKM. The CDR3 has 16 amino acids.

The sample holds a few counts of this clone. The CDR3 sequence is CASRMRESYGYTF. The CDR3 coding sequence is TGTGCCAGCAGAATGAGAGAGAGCTATGGCTACACCTTC. V is TRBV6-5 and J is TRBJ1-2; D not certain. The germline V gene has CDR1 MNHEY and CDR2 SVGAGI. Trimming took 6 bases from V and 4 from J, leaving 12 bases between them. This CDR3 is 13 amino acids long.

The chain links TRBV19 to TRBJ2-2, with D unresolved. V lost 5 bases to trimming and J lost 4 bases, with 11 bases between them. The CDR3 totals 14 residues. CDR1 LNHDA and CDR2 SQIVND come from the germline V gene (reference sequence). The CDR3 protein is CASSANLITGELFF. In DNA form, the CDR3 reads TGTGCCAGTAGTGCCAACTTAATCACCGGGGAGCTGTTTTTT.

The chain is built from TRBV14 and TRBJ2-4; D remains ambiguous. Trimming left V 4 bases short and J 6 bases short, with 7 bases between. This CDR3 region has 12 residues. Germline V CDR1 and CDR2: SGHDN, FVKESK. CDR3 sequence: CASSPSGNIQYF. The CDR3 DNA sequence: TGTGCCAGCAGCCCCTCGGGAAACATTCAGTACTTC.

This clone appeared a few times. CDR3: CAWSVSGYEQYF. DNA of the CDR3: TGTGCCTGGAGTGTATCCGGTTACGAGCAGTACTTC. This sequence joins TRBV30 and TRBJ2-7; D call uncertain. The germline gives CDR1 GTSNPN, CDR2 SVGIG (reference sequence). This CDR3 has 12 amino acids. Trimming took 0 bases from V and 4 from J, leaving 7 bases between them.

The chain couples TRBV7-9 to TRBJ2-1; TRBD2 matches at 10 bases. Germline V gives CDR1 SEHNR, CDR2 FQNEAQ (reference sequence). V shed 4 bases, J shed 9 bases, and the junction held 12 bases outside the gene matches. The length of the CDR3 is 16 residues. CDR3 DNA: TGTGCCAGCAGCTCCCATAAAAGCGGGGGGGTGGGTGAGCAGTTCTTC. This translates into CASSSHKSGGVGEQFF.

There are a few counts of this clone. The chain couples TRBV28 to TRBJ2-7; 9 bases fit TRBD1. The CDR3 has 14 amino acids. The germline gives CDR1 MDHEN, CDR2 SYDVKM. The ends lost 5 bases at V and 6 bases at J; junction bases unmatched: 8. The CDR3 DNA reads TGTGCCAGCAGTCCCGGGACAGGGACCCCCGAGCAGTACTTC. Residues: CASSPGTGTPEQYF.

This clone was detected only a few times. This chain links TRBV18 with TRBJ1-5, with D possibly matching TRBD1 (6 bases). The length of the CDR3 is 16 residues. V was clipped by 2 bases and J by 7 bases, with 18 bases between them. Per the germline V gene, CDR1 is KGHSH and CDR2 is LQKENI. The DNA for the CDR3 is TGTGCCAGCTCACCAAGTCACGTAGGGGGTGGGCAGCCCCAGCATTTT. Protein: CASSPSHVGGGQPQHF.

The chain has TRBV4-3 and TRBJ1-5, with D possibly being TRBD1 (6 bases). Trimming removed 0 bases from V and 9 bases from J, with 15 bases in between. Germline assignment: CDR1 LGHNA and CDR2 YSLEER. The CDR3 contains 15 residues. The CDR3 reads CASSQDGGQPWPQHF. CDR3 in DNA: TGCGCCAGCAGCCAAGATGGGGGCCAGCCGTGGCCCCAGCATTTT.

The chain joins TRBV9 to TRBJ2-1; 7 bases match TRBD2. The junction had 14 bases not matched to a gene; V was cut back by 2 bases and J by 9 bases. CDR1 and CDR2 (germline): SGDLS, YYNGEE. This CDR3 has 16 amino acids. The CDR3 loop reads CASSVRSAGLTGEQFF. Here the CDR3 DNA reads TGTGCCAGCAGCGTCCGATCAGCGGGACTAACCGGTGAGCAGTTCTTC.

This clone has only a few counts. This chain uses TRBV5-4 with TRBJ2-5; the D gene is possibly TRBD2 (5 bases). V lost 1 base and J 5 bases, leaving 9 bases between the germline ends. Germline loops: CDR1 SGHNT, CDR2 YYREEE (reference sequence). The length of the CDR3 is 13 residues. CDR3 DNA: TGTGCCAGCAGCTTGCTCTCTAGCGAGACCCAGTACTTC. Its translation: CASSLLSSETQYF.

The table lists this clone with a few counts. The DNA for the CDR3 is TGTGCCAGTTTCTCGGACAGGGCGAACACTGAAGCTTTCTTT. Protein sequence: CASFSDRANTEAFF. The rearrangement uses TRBV19 and TRBJ1-1; 8 nucleotides agree with TRBD1. The ends lost 8 bases at V and 1 base at J; junction bases unmatched: 6. CDR1 and CDR2 (germline): LNHDA, SQIVND (reference sequence). This CDR3 is built from 14 residues.

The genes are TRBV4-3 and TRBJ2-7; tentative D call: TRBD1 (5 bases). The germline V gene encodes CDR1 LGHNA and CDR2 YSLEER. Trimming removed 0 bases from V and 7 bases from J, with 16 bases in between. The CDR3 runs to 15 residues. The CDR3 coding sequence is TGCGCCAGCAGCCAAGAAGGGGCTGGTGGTGGAGAGCAGTACTTC. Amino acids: CASSQEGAGGGEQYF.

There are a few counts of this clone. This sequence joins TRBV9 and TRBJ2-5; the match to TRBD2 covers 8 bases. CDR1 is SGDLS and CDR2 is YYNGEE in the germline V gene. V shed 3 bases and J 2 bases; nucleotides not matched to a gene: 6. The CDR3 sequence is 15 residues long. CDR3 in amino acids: CASSAGGARQETQYF. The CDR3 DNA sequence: TGTGCCAGCAGCGCCGGGGGGGCCAGACAAGAGACCCAGTACTTC.

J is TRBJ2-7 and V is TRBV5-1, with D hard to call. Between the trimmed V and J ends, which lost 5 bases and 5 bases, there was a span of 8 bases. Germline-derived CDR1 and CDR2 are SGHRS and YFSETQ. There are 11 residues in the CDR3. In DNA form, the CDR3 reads TGCGCCAGCAGAAACACCAACGAGCAGTACTTC. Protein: CASRNTNEQYF. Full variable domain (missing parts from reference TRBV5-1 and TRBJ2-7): KAGVTQTPRYLIKTRGQQVTLSCSPISGHRSVSWYQQTPGQGLQFLFEYFSETQRNKGNFPGRFSGRQFSNSRSEMNVSTLELGDSALYLCASRNTNEQYFGPGTRLTVT.

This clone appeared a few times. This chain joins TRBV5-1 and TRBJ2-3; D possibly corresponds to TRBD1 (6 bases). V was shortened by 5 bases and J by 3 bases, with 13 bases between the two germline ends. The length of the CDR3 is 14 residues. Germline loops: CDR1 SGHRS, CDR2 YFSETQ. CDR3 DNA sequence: TGCGCCAGCAGTAAGGGGGAAGAAACAGATACGCAGTATTTT. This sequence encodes CASSKGEETDTQYF. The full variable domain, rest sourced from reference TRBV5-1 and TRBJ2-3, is KAGVTQTPRYLIKTRGQQVTLSCSPISGHRSVSWYQQTPGQGLQFLFEYFSETQRNKGNFPGRFSGRQFSNSRSEMNVSTLELGDSALYLCASSKGEETDTQYFGPGTRLTVL.

The DNA for the CDR3 is TGTGCCAGCAGCTTGTCGCCGGGGGTCACAGATACGCAGTATTTT. Its translation is CASSLSPGVTDTQYF. The chain couples TRBV7-2 to TRBJ2-3; tentative D call: TRBD2 (6 bases). The CDR3 runs 15 residues. Per the germline V gene, CDR1 is SGHTA and CDR2 is FQGNSA. V lost 3 bases and J 2 bases, leaving 12 bases between the germline ends.

CDR3 nucleotides: TGCGCCAGCAGCGAGCACAATGAGCAGTTCTTC. Translating it yields CASSEHNEQFF. The rearrangement joins TRBV5-1 to TRBJ2-1; unclear D gene. V shed 4 bases and J shed 5 bases, with 4 bases lying between them. CDR1 and CDR2 from the germline V gene are SGHRS and YFSETQ. The CDR3 totals 11 residues.

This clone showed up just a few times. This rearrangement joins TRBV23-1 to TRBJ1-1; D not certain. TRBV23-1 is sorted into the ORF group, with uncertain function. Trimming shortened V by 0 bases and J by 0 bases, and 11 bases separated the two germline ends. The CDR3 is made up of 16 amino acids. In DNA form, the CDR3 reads TGCGCCAGCAGTCAATCGGAGGCGCCCATGAACACTGAAGCTTTCTTT. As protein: CASSQSEAPMNTEAFF.

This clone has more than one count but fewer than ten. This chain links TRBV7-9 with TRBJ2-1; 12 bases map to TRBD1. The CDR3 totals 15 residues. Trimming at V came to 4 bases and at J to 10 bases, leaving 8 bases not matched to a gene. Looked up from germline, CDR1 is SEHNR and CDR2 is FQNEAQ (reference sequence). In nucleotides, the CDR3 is TGTGCCAGCAGCTCGGGGACAGGGGGCATGGGGGAGCAGTTCTTC. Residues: CASSSGTGGMGEQFF.

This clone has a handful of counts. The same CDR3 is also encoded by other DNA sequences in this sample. The CDR3 sequence: CASSLSGETQYF. CDR3 nucleotides: TGCGCCAGCAGCCTTAGCGGAGAGACCCAGTACTTC. The chain has TRBV5-1 and TRBJ2-5; tentative D call: TRBD2 (6 bases). Trimming pared 4 bases from V and 4 bases from J, leaving 8 bases between. CDR1 and CDR2 from the germline V gene are SGHRS and YFSETQ. The CDR3 length is 12 residues.

The CDR3 loop reads CASSLRGGYTF. Here the CDR3 DNA reads TGTGCCAGTAGTCTCCGGGGTGGCTACACCTTC. The chain recombines TRBV19 with TRBJ1-2; D is undetermined. CDR1 and CDR2 from the germline V gene are LNHDA and SQIVND (reference sequence). This CDR3 spans 11 amino acids. V lost 5 bases and J lost 7, with 8 bases in between.

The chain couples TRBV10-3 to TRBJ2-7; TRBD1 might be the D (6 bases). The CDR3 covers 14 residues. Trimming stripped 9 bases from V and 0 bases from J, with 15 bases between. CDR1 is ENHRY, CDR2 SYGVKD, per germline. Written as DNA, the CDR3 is TGTGCCATGTCCCCAAACAGGGACTCCTACGAGCAGTACTTC. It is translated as CAMSPNRDSYEQYF.

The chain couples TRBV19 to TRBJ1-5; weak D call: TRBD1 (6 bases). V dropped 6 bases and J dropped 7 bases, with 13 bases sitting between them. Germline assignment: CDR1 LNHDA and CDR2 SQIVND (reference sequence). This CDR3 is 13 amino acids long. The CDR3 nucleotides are TGTGCCAGTAGAGACAGGACAATGCAGCCCCAGCATTTT. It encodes CASRDRTMQPQHF.

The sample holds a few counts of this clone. CDR3 nucleotides: TGCAGCGTTGTTCCGGGATGGAGCAATGAGCAGTTCTTC. Its protein product is CSVVPGWSNEQFF. The chain uses TRBV29-1 and TRBJ2-1, with D perhaps TRBD2 (5 bases). Per the germline V gene, CDR1 is SQVTM and CDR2 is ANQGSEA. The CDR3 consists of 13 residues. V shed 4 bases and J shed 6 bases, with 13 bases lying between them.

CDR3 nucleotides: TGTGCCAGCAGCTTAAGGCTCGGGGTTGAGACCCAGTACTTC. As protein: CASSLRLGVETQYF. The chain employs TRBV7-9 and TRBJ2-5; weak D call: TRBD2 (5 bases). The V gene's germline CDR1 is SEHNR and CDR2 FQNEAQ (reference sequence). V lost 2 bases and J 5 bases, leaving 12 bases between the germline ends. This CDR3 spans 14 amino acids.